The clone carrying this TCR beta chain appeared a single time. The entry originates in a study of shared T cell receptors in the human thymus. Sequenced by immunoSEQ multiplex PCR; TCRdb stores in-frame clones only, minus some. The data contain hundreds of thousands of clones, about 90% of them seen just once; the ten biggest clones take up about 0.0094%. The V gene lost 3 bases and the J gene lost 0 bases, with 8 bases spanning the gap. There are 14 residues in the CDR3. CDR1 GTSNPN and CDR2 SVGIG come from the germline V gene (reference sequence). These same data were also listed under a study on human thymus T cells. That work adds: Thymic samples were excised during corrective heart operations. Highly overlapping thymic repertoires among unrelated individuals were reported in related research.

Sequencing was performed on thymocytes. The clonotype comes from a boy younger than two with a congenital heart defect. This chain joins TRBV30 and TRBJ1-4; D call uncertain. The CDR3 DNA sequence: TGTGCCTGGAGCGCCAGATCAACTAATGAAAAACTGTTTTTT. Encoded protein: CAWSARSTNEKLFF.